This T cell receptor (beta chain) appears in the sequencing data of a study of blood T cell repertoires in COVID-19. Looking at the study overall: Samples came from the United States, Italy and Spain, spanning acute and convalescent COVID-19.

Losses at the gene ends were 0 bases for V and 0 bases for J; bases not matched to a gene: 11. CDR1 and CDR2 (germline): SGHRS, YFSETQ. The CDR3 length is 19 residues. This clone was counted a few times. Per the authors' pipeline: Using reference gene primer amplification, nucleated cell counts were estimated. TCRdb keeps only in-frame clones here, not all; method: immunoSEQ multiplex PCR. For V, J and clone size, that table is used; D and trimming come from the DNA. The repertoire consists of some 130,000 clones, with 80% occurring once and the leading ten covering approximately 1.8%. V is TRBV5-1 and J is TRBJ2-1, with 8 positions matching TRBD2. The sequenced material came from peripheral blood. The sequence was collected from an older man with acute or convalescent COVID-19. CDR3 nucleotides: TGCGCCAGCAGCTTGGGAACTGTTTTCGCGGGGGGCTCCTACAATGAGCAGTTCTTC. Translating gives CASSLGTVFAGGSYNEQFF.